The 17 T cell receptor beta chains reported below all come from one sample, sequenced in a study of T-cell reconstitution after alpha-beta-depleted transplantation in children. Preparation of the TCRbeta library used unique molecular identifiers. TCRdb reprocessed the PCR reads via MiXCR and lists one record per CDR3 protein. The sample holds about 590,000 distinct CDR3 sequences, approximately 12% seen once. The sample in question was PBMCs, mostly from graft donor cells, obtained 360 days after TCRalphabeta/CD19-depleted stem cell transplant. Receptors originate from a male patient younger than 18 who had a stem cell transplant for acute myeloid leukemia, so the T cells may come from the graft donor.

This clonotype has just a few counts. The chain combines TRBV2 with TRBJ2-1; 7 bases map to TRBD2. J lost 3 bases, V lost 2 bases, and 7 bases had no gene match. The CDR3 length is 16 residues. Germline CDR1 is SNHLY and CDR2 is FYNNEI. The CDR3 bases are TGTGCCAGCAGTGAAATTATGGGCGGGAGCTACAATGAGCAGTTCTTC. It translates to CASSEIMGGSYNEQFF.

Only a few counts were recorded for this clonotype. This sequence joins TRBV6-2 or TRBV6-3 and TRBJ2-6; D is uncertain. CDR3 length: 15 residues. V was trimmed by 6 bases and J by 1 base, leaving 10 bases between them. Per the germline V gene, CDR1 is MNHEY and CDR2 is SVGEGT. CDR3 protein: CASRIVGSGANVLTF. The CDR3 coding sequence is TGTGCCAGCAGAATTGTGGGTTCTGGGGCCAACGTCCTGACTTTC.

The V and J genes are TRBV12-3 or TRBV12-4 and TRBJ2-7; D unresolved. This CDR3 region has 14 residues. V shed 6 bases and J shed 2 bases, with 14 bases lying between them. CDR3 sequence reads: CASSFPQAPYEQYF. As DNA, the CDR3 is TGTGCCAGCAGCTTTCCTCAGGCCCCCTACGAGCAGTACTTC.

The chain couples TRBV29-1 to TRBJ2-1; D is tentatively TRBD1 or TRBD2 (6 bases each). The CDR3 covers 21 residues. Looked up from germline, CDR1 is SQVTM and CDR2 is ANQGSEA. V was trimmed by 1 base and J by 10 bases, leaving 38 bases between them. The CDR3 loop reads CSVEGTVGVGPTSPPQGEQFF. The DNA of the CDR3 is TGCAGCGTTGAAGGGACAGTTGGGGTGGGACCGACTAGTCCCCCACAAGGGGAGCAGTTCTTC.

This clonotype has ten or more counts. The genes are TRBV20-1 and TRBJ1-2; D may be TRBD1 (6 bases). Trimming took 5 bases from V and 2 from J, leaving 12 bases between them. The CDR3 is made up of 13 amino acids. The germline V gene has CDR1 DFQATT and CDR2 SNEGSKA (reference sequence). The CDR3 DNA reads as TGCAGTGCTCCAAGGGGGGGCAACTATGGCTACACCTTC. Encoded protein: CSAPRGGNYGYTF.

In its sample, this clonotype was seen many times. This chain uses TRBV20-1 with TRBJ2-7; D is unclear. The V end lost 6 bases, the J end lost 1 base, and 10 bases lay between the germline ends. The CDR3 has 12 residues. Germline assignment: CDR1 DFQATT and CDR2 SNEGSKA (reference sequence). CDR3 DNA sequence: TGCAGTGCGGAACGCTGGTCCTACGAGCAGTACTTC. It yields the protein CSAERWSYEQYF.

This clonotype was detected a few times. V is TRBV28 and J is TRBJ2-7; 9 bases are a match to TRBD1. The V segment lost 6 bases and the J segment 5 bases; nucleotides outside the gene matches: 8. Germline V gene lookup returns CDR1 MDHEN and CDR2 SYDVKM. This CDR3 has 14 amino acids. The CDR3 nucleotides read TGTGCCAGCAGATTTGGGGACAGGGTCAACGAGCAGTACTTC. This sequence encodes CASRFGDRVNEQYF.

This chain uses TRBV20-1 with TRBJ2-3; D is possibly TRBD2 (5 bases). V lost 6 bases, J lost 6 bases, and 22 bases lay in between. Germline V gene lookup returns CDR1 DFQATT and CDR2 SNEGSKA (reference sequence). There are 15 residues in the CDR3. DNA for the CDR3: TGCAGTGCCCAGAGCCGTTTTGGGTGGGAGGATACGCAGTATTTT. Its translation: CSAQSRFGWEDTQYF.

In this sample, this clonotype turned up a few times. The J gene is TRBJ1-5, the V gene TRBV12-3 or TRBV12-4, with 8 bases fitting TRBD1. J lost 1 base, V lost 8 bases, and 19 bases had no gene match. The CDR3 is 19 residues long. The CDR3 is CASQLSLTAQGASNQPQHF. In nucleotides, the CDR3 is TGTGCCAGCCAACTCTCATTGACGGCGCAGGGGGCGAGCAATCAGCCCCAGCATTTT.

This clonotype has a handful of counts. This chain joins TRBV5-1 and TRBJ2-1; TRBD2 aligns across 7 bases. Looked up from germline, CDR1 is SGHRS and CDR2 is YFSETQ. The CDR3 is 14 residues long. Trimming removed 3 bases from V and 3 bases from J; junction bases left unmatched: 3. CDR3 in amino acids: CASSYLADYNEQFF. The CDR3 nucleotides are TGCGCCAGCAGCTATCTAGCGGACTACAATGAGCAGTTCTTC. The full variable domain, with the rest looked up from reference TRBV5-1 and TRBJ2-1, is KAGVTQTPRYLIKTRGQQVTLSCSPISGHRSVSWYQQTPGQGLQFLFEYFSETQRNKGNFPGRFSGRQFSNSRSEMNVSTLELGDSALYLCASSYLADYNEQFFGPGTRLTVL.

CDR3 amino acids: CASCFKAASRVSGANVLTF. In DNA, the CDR3 is TGTGCCAGCTGTTTTAAGGCAGCATCAAGAGTCTCTGGGGCCAACGTCCTGACTTTC. The V gene is TRBV6-7, the J gene TRBJ2-6, with D hard to call. TRBV6-7 is sorted into the ORF group, with uncertain function. The V gene lost 8 bases and the J gene lost 0 bases, with 23 bases spanning the gap. This CDR3 is built from 19 residues.

The V call is TRBV11-1, the J call TRBJ2-1; 13 nucleotides align to TRBD2. This CDR3 region has 16 residues. V was clipped by 4 bases and J by 7 bases; unmatched bases: 7. Germline CDR1 and CDR2: SGHAT and FQDESV (reference sequence). The CDR3 nucleotides are TGTGCCAGCAGCTCCCGACTAGCGGGAGGTAATAATGAGCAGTTCTTC. Translating gives CASSSRLAGGNNEQFF.

Only a few counts were recorded for this clonotype. This rearrangement joins TRBV18 to TRBJ2-1; possible D gene TRBD1, 5 bases. The CDR3 covers 16 residues. Trimming stripped 5 bases from V and 0 bases from J, with 14 bases between. Germline V gene lookup returns CDR1 KGHSH and CDR2 LQKENI. CDR3 amino acids: CASSRGGANSYNEQFF. The CDR3 coding sequence is TGTGCCAGCTCAAGGGGCGGCGCGAACTCCTACAATGAGCAGTTCTTC.

The CDR3 is CSGFSDRVRGYTF. The CDR3 region has the DNA TGCAGTGGCTTCAGCGACAGGGTGAGGGGCTACACCTTC. The genes are TRBV29-1 and TRBJ1-2; 7 bases map to TRBD1. Germline V gives CDR1 SQVTM, CDR2 ANQGSEA. The CDR3 is made up of 13 amino acids.

In this sample, this clonotype turned up a few times. The chain combines TRBV11-2 with TRBJ2-2, with TRBD2 identical over 7 bases. This CDR3 has 13 residues. CDR1 is SGHAT and CDR2 is FQNNGV in the germline V gene. V lost 5 bases and J lost 9; bases outside the gene matches: 6. CDR3 loop: CASSPPGGWELFF. The DNA for the CDR3 is TGTGCCAGCAGCCCCCCGGGAGGTTGGGAGCTGTTTTTT.

About this clonotype: A much larger clone differs from this one at a single base, so this may be a read error. The CDR3 end shows no conserved phenylalanine or tryptophan, and so a read error is likely. The chain joins TRBV4-1 to TRBJ1-3; D is undetermined. Germline CDR1 and CDR2: MGHRA and YSYEKL. The V and J ends lost 5 bases and 0 bases respectively, with 11 bases between them. The length of the CDR3 is 15 residues. Here the CDR3 reads CASSFTVPSGNTIYC. CDR3 sequence (DNA): TGCGCCAGCAGCTTCACGGTCCCCTCTGGAAACACCATATATTGT.

This clonotype was seen ten or more times. The chain carries TRBV20-1 and TRBJ2-5, with D unclear. The V gene lost 3 bases and the J gene lost 3 bases, with 5 bases spanning the gap. CDR1 and CDR2 (germline): DFQATT, SNEGSKA (reference sequence). The CDR3 loop spans 11 amino acids. CDR3 nucleotide sequence: TGCAGTGCTAGCCCTAAAGAGACCCAGTACTTC. Protein: CSASPKETQYF.